These T cell receptor beta chains were read from a single sample in a study of T cells in Graves' hyperthyroidism and ophthalmopathy. TCRdb re-called the multiplex PCR reads with MiXCR, one entry per CDR3 protein. In the table there are roughly 500,000 distinct CDR3 sequences, roughly 45% of which are singletons. The sequenced sample consisted of peripheral blood or thyroid tissue (not recorded which). Every receptor here comes from an adult woman with Graves' disease, either hyperthyroidism or ophthalmopathy (not recorded which). CDR3s include the opening cysteine and the closing phenylalanine or tryptophan. D genes are given only for firm matches. Expanded clones get a size class; other rows say once, few or many, or leave the size out.

D	V	J	length	size	DNA	CDR3
TRBD2	TRBV9	TRBJ2-2	15	NA	TGTGCCAGCGCACGCGGGGGGTGGAACACCGGGGAGCTGTTTTTT	CASARGGWNTGELFF
NA	TRBV20-1	TRBJ1-5	14	many	TGCAGTGCTGGGGCAGGGGTGAGCAATCAGCCCCAGCATTTT	CSAGAGVSNQPQHF
NA	TRBV9	TRBJ2-2	11	few	TGTGCCAGCAGCGGTAGCGGGGAGCTGTTTTTT	CASSGSGELFF
NA	TRBV28	TRBJ2-2	12	many	TGCGCCAGCAGCTTGTACACCGGGGAGCTGTTTTTT	CASSLYTGELFF
NA	TRBV6-1	TRBJ1-1	15	few	TGTGCCAGCAGTACGAGGACGGCCATGAACACTGAAGCTTTCTTT	CASSTRTAMNTEAFF
TRBD2	TRBV10-3	TRBJ2-7	18	many	TGTGCCATCAGTGACCCCGGACTAGCGGGAGGAAGCACCTACGAGCAGTACTTC	CAISDPGLAGGSTYEQYF
NA	TRBV28	TRBJ2-6	15	many	TGTGCCAGCAGTCCCTCCGTATCTGGGGCCAACGTCCTGACTTTC	CASSPSVSGANVLTF
TRBD1	TRBV10-3	TRBJ1-2	13	few	TGTGCCATCAGGGGGGACAGGGCGGATGGCTACACCTTC	CAIRGDRADGYTF
TRBD1	TRBV7-6	TRBJ2-7	14	few	TGTGCCAGCAGCCAAACCGGGACAGGCTACGAGCAGTACTTC	CASSQTGTGYEQYF
NA	TRBV10-3	TRBJ1-4	14	once	TGTGCCATCAGTGGATGGGAGATGAATGAAAAACTGTTTTTT	CAISGWEMNEKLFF
NA	TRBV29-1	TRBJ2-7	13	NA	TGCAGCGTGGGAGCGGAAAGCTCCTACGAGCAGTACTTC	CSVGAESSYEQYF
NA	TRBV7-2	TRBJ2-7	15	many	TGTGCCAGCAGCCCCCTACGGAACCCCTCCTACGAGCAGTACTTC	CASSPLRNPSYEQYF
NA	TRBV5-1	TRBJ1-4	13	few	TGCGCCAGCAGATCCGGGACTGTTGAAAAACTGTTTTTT	CASRSGTVEKLFF
NA	TRBV11-2	TRBJ2-7	11	NA	TGTGCCAGCAACCCAGGTTACGAGCAGTACTTC	CASNPGYEQYF
NA	TRBV7-2	TRBJ1-4	14	NA	TGTGCCAGCAGCTTGGATGGCTATAATGAAAAACTGTTTTTT	CASSLDGYNEKLFF